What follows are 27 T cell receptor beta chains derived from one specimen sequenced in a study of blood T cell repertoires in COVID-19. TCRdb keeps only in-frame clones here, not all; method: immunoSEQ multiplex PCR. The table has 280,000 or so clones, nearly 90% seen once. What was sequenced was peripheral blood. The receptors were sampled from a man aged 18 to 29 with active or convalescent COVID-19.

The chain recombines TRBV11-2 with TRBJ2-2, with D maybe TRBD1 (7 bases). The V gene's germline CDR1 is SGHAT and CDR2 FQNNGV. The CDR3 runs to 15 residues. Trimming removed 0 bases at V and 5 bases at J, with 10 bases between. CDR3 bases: TGTGCCAGCAGCTTAGACAGGGGGAGGACCGGGGAGCTGTTTTTT. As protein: CASSLDRGRTGELFF.

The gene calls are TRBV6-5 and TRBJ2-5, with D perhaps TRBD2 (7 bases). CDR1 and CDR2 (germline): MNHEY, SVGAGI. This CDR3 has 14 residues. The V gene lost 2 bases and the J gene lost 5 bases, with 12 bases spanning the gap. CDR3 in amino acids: CASSYGGAGETQYF. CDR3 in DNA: TGTGCCAGCAGTTACGGGGGGGCCGGGGAGACCCAGTACTTC.

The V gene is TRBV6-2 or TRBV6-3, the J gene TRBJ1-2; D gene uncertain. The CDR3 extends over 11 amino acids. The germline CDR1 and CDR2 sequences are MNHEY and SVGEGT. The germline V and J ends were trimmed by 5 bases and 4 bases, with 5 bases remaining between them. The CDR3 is CASSASYGYTF. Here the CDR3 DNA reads TGTGCCAGCAGTGCGTCCTATGGCTACACCTTC.

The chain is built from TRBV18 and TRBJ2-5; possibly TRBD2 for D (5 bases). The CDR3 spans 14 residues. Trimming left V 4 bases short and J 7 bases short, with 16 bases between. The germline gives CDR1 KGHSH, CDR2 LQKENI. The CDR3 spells CASSLETTAGTQYF. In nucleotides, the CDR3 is TGTGCCAGCTCACTGGAGACCACCGCGGGGACCCAGTACTTC.

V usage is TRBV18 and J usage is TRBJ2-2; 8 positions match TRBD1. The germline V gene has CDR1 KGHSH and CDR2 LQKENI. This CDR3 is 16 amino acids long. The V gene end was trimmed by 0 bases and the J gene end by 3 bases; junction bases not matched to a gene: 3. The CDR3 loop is CASSPPVRGHTGELFF. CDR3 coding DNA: TGTGCCAGCTCACCACCGGTCAGGGGGCACACCGGGGAGCTGTTTTTT.

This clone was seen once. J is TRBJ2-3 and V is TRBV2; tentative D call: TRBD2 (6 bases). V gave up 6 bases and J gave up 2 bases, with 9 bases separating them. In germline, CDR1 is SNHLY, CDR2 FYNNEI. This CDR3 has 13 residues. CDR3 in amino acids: CASRGGFTDTQYF. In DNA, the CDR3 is TGTGCCAGCAGAGGAGGGTTCACAGATACGCAGTATTTT.

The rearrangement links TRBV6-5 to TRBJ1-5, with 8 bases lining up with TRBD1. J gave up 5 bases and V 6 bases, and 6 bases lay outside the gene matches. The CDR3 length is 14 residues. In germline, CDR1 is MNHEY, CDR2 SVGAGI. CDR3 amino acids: CASSRTGIDQPQHF. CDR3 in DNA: TGTGCCAGCAGCCGGACAGGGATCGATCAGCCCCAGCATTTT.

CDR3 region: CASSSRTSWSSYNEQFF. Here the CDR3 DNA reads TGCGCCAGCAGCTCGCGGACTAGCTGGAGCTCCTACAATGAGCAGTTCTTC. The gene calls are TRBV4-3 and TRBJ2-1; TRBD2 matches at 8 bases. CDR1 is LGHNA and CDR2 is YSLEER in the germline V gene. After removal of 5 bases from V and 0 bases from J, the junction contained 9 bases not matched to a gene. This CDR3 contains 17 residues.

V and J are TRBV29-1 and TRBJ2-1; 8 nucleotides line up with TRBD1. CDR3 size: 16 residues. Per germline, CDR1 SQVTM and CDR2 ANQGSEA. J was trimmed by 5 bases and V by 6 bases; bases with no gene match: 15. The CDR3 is CSVQGQADRIDNEQFF. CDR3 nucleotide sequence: TGCAGCGTCCAGGGACAGGCAGACCGGATCGACAATGAGCAGTTCTTC.

This CDR3 reads CASTSIAGDKETQYF. CDR3 nucleotides: TGCGCCAGCACCTCCATAGCGGGGGACAAAGAGACCCAGTACTTC. The J gene is TRBJ2-5, the V gene TRBV4-1; 9 nucleotides align to TRBD2. V dropped 7 bases and J dropped 3; count of bases not matched to a gene: 9. The CDR3 has 15 residues. The V gene's germline CDR1 is MGHRA and CDR2 YSYEKL.

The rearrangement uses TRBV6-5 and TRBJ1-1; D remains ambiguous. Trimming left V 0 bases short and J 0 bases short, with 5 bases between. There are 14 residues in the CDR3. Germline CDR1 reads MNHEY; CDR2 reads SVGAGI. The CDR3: CASSYSRVNTEAFF. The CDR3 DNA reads TGTGCCAGCAGTTACTCCCGCGTGAACACTGAAGCTTTCTTT.

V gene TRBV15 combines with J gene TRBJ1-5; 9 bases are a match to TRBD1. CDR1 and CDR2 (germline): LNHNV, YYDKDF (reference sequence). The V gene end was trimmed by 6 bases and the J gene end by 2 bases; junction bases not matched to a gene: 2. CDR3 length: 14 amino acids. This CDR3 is CATRWDRGNQPQHF. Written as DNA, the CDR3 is TGTGCCACCAGATGGGACAGGGGCAATCAGCCCCAGCATTTT.

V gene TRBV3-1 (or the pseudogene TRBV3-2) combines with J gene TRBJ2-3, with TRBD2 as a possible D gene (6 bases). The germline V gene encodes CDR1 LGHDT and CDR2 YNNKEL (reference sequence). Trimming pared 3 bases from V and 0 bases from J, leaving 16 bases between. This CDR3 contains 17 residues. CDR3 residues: CASSHDPGTQSTDTQYF. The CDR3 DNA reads TGTGCCAGCAGCCACGACCCCGGGACTCAAAGCACAGATACGCAGTATTTT.

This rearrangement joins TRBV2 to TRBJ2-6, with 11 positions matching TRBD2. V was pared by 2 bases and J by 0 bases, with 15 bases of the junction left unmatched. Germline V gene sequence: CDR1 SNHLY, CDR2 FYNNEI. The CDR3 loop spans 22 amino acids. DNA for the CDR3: TGTGCCAGCAGTGAAAAGGGTATTTGGCTAGCGGGGGGTAACTCTGGGGCCAACGTCCTGACTTTC. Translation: CASSEKGIWLAGGNSGANVLTF.

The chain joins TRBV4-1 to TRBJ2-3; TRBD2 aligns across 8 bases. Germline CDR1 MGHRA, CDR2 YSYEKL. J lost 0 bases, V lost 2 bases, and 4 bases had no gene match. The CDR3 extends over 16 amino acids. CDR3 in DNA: TGCGCCAGCAGCCAAACCTTAGCGGGGAGCACAGATACGCAGTATTTT. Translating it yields CASSQTLAGSTDTQYF.

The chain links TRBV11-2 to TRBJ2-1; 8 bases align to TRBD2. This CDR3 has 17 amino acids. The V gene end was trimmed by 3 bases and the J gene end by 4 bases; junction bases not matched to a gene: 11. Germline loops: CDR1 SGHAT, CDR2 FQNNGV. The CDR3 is CASSFDAPGLEYNEQFF. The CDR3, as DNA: TGTGCCAGCAGCTTCGACGCACCGGGACTAGAATACAATGAGCAGTTCTTC.

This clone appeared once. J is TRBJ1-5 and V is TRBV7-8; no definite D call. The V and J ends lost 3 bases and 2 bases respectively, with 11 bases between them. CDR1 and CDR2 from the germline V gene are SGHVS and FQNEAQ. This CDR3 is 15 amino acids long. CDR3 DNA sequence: TGTGCCAGCAGCTTCCACGACGGGGGCAATCAGCCCCAGCATTTT. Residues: CASSFHDGGNQPQHF.

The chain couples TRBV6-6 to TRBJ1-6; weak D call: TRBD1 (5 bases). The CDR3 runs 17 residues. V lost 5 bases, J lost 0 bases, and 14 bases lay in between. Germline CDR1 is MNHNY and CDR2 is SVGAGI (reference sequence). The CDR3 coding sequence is TGTGCCAGCAGTCCCAGGGACGGGAGCTCCTATAATTCACCCCTCCACTTT. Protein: CASSPRDGSSYNSPLHF.

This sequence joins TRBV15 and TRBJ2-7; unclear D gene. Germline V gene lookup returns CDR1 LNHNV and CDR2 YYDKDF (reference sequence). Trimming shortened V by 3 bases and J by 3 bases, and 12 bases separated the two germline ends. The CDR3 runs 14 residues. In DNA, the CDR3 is TGTGCCACCAGCAGGGTAGGAGTGATCTACGAGCAGTACTTC. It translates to CATSRVGVIYEQYF.

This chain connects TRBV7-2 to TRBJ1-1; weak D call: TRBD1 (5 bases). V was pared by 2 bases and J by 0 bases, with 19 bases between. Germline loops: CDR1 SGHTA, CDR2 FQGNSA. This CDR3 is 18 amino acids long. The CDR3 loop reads CASSLTWRGFRMNTEAFF. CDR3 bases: TGTGCCAGCAGCTTAACTTGGCGGGGGTTCAGGATGAACACTGAAGCTTTCTTT.

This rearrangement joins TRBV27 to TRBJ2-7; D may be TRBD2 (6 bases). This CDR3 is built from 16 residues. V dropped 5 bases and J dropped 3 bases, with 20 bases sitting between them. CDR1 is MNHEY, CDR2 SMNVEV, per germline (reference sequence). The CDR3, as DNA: TGTGCCAGCAGTACGCCGGGGAGGCCCGGGCTCTACGAGCAGTACTTC. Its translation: CASSTPGRPGLYEQYF.

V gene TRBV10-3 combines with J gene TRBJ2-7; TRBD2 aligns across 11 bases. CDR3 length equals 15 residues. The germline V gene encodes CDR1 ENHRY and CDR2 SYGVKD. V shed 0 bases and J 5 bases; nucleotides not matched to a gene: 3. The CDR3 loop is CAISESSGGANEQYF. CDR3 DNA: TGTGCCATCAGTGAGTCTAGCGGGGGGGCGAACGAGCAGTACTTC.

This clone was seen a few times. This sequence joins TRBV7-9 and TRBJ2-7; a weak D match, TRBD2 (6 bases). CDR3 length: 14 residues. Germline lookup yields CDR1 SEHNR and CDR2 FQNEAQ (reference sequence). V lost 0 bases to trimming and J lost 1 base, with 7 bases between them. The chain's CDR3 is CASSLAGRSYEQYF. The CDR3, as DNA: TGTGCCAGCAGCTTAGCAGGGAGGTCCTACGAGCAGTACTTC.

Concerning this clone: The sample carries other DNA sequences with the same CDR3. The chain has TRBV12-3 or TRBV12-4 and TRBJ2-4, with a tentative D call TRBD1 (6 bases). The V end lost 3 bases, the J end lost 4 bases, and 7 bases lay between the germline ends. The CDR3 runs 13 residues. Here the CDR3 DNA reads TGTGCCAGCAGTTTTAGGGGGAAAAACATTCAGTACTTC. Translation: CASSFRGKNIQYF.

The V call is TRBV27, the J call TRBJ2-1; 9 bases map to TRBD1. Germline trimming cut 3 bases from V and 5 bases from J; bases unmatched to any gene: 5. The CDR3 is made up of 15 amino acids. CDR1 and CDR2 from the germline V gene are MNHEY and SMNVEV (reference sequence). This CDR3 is CASSFLTGGDNEQFF. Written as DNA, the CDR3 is TGTGCCAGCAGTTTCTTGACAGGGGGGGACAATGAGCAGTTCTTC.

CDR3 DNA: TGTGCCAGCAGTTTATCGGGTACAGGAGGCTACACCTTC. This gives the protein CASSLSGTGGYTF. V and J are TRBV27 and TRBJ1-2; D may be TRBD1 (5 bases). The CDR3 is 13 residues long. Trimming removed 0 bases at V and 8 bases at J, with 10 bases between. From germline, CDR1 is MNHEY and CDR2 SMNVEV (reference sequence).

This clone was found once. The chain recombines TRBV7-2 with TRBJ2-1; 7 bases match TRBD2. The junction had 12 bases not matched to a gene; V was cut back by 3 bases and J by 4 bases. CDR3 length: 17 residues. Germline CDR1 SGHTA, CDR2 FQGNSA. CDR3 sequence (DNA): TGTGCCAGCAGCTTTGCAGGCCCAAGCGGGGTATACAATGAGCAGTTCTTC. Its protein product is CASSFAGPSGVYNEQFF.